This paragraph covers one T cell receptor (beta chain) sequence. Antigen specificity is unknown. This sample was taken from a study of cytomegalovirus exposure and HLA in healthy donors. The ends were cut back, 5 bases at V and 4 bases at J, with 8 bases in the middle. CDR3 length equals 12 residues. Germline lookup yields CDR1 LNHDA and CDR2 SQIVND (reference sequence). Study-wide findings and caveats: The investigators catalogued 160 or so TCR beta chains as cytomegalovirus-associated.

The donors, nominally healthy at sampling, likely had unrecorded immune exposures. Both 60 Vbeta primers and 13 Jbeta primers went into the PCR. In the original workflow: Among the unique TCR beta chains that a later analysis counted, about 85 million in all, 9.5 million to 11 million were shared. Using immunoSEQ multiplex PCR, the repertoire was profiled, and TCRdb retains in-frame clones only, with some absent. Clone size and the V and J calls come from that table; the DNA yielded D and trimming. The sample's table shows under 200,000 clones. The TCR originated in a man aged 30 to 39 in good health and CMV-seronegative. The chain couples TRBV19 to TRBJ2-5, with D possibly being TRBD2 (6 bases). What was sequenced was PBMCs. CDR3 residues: CASSFGGETQYF. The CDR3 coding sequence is TGTGCCAGTAGTTTCGGGGGAGAGACCCAGTACTTC.